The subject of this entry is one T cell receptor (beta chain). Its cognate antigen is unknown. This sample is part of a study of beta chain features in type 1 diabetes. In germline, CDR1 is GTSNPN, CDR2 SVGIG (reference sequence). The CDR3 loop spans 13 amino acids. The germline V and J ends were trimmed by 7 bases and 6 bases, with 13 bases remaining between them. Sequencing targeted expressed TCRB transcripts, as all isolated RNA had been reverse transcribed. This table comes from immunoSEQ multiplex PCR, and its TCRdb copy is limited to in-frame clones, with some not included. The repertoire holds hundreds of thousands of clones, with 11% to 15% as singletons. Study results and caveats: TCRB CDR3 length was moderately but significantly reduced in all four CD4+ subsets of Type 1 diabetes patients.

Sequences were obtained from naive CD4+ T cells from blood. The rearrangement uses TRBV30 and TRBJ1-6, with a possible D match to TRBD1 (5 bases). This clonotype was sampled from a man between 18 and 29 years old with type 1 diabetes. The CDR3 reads CALKGWLNSPLHF. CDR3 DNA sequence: TGTGCCTTGAAGGGGTGGCTTAATTCACCCCTCCACTTT.